A single sample is the source of the 9 T cell receptor beta chains below, sequenced in a study of blood T cell repertoires in COVID-19. Repertoires were generated with immunoSEQ multiplex PCR, while TCRdb's copy carries only in-frame clones and drops some. The profile covers approximately 130,000 clones, with about 83% appearing a single time and over 10% taken by the ten largest. Sequenced sample: peripheral blood. These receptors originate from a human donor in a cohort sampled during active COVID-19.

The chain combines TRBV6-1 with TRBJ1-5; 7 bases fit TRBD1. With V trimmed by 2 bases and J by 2 bases, 3 bases remained unmatched. Germline values: CDR1 MNHNS, CDR2 SASEGT. The CDR3 loop spans 15 amino acids. The CDR3 DNA reads TGTGCCAGCAGTGAATATACAGGGGGCAATCAGCCCCAGCATTTT. Translated: CASSEYTGGNQPQHF.

This chain joins TRBV10-1 and TRBJ2-6; 8 bases are a match to TRBD2. CDR3 length equals 18 residues. Germline loops: CDR1 WNHNN, CDR2 SYGVQD (reference sequence). The trim removed 5 bases at V and 2 bases at J, leaving 11 bases unmatched. CDR3 DNA sequence: TGCGCCAGCAGTTCCAACTCGGGGGGGCCCACTGGGGCCAACGTCCTGACTTTC. The encoded protein is CASSSNSGGPTGANVLTF.

This clone was observed a few times. The gene calls are TRBV6-5 and TRBJ1-1; 10 positions match TRBD1. The CDR3 consists of 14 residues. V shed 11 bases, J shed 0 bases, and the junction held 6 bases outside the gene matches. CDR1 is MNHEY, CDR2 SVGAGI, per germline. CDR3 nucleotides: TGTGCCGGCCGGGACAGGGGCTTGAACACTGAAGCTTTCTTT. It is translated as CAGRDRGLNTEAFF.

This chain connects TRBV6-5 to TRBJ2-2; D is perhaps TRBD1 (7 bases). The CDR3 is 15 residues long. V was trimmed by 8 bases and J by 5 bases, leaving 18 bases between them. Looked up from germline, CDR1 is MNHEY and CDR2 is SVGAGI. The DNA for the CDR3 is TGTGCCAGCGGGAGGACAGGAGGACGTACCGGGGAGCTGTTTTTT. Protein: CASGRTGGRTGELFF.

Only one count was recorded for this clone. This chain links TRBV19 with TRBJ2-3, with 7 bases that match TRBD1. Germline V gives CDR1 LNHDA, CDR2 SQIVND (reference sequence). The CDR3 is 12 residues long. V dropped 4 bases and J dropped 6; count of bases not matched to a gene: 1. The CDR3 DNA reads TGTGCCAGTAGTAAGGGGGCGGATACGCAGTATTTT. The encoded protein is CASSKGADTQYF.

The chain links TRBV3-1 (or the pseudogene TRBV3-2) to TRBJ1-2; tentatively, D is TRBD1 (5 bases). The CDR3 has 15 residues. Looked up from germline, CDR1 is LGHDT and CDR2 is YNNKEL (reference sequence). Trimming cost V 7 bases and J 4 bases, with 19 bases left between them. Written as DNA, the CDR3 is TGTGCCAGCACCCAGGCTAGGGGATCCCCCTATGGCTACACCTTC. This codes for CASTQARGSPYGYTF.

This clone was detected once. The chain recombines TRBV3-1 (or the pseudogene TRBV3-2) with TRBJ2-1, with a possible D match to TRBD2 (6 bases). The V gene's germline CDR1 is LGHDT and CDR2 YNNKEL (reference sequence). This CDR3 comprises 16 residues. V was pared by 4 bases and J by 1 base, with 14 bases between. The CDR3 nucleotides read TGTGCCAGCAGCCTGCCCGGGCGGGGTTCCTACAATGAGCAGTTCTTC. Protein product: CASSLPGRGSYNEQFF.

The chain uses TRBV7-8 and TRBJ1-3, with D possibly TRBD1 on 5 matching bases. The CDR3 contains 15 residues. CDR1 and CDR2 from the germline V gene are SGHVS and FQNEAQ. V lost 5 bases to trimming and J lost 2 bases, with 13 bases between them. As DNA, the CDR3 is TGTGCCAGCAGCCACCTGGGGGGGGCTGGAAACACCATATATTTT. This translates into CASSHLGGAGNTIYF.

The chain recombines TRBV29-1 with TRBJ2-2; D possibly corresponds to TRBD2 (5 bases). Trimming left V 6 bases short and J 5 bases short, with 10 bases between. The CDR3 is 12 amino acids. The germline V gene encodes CDR1 SQVTM and CDR2 ANQGSEA. The DNA of the CDR3 is TGCAGCGTCCAGGACTTTACCGGGGAGCTGTTTTTT. Translating it yields CSVQDFTGELFF.